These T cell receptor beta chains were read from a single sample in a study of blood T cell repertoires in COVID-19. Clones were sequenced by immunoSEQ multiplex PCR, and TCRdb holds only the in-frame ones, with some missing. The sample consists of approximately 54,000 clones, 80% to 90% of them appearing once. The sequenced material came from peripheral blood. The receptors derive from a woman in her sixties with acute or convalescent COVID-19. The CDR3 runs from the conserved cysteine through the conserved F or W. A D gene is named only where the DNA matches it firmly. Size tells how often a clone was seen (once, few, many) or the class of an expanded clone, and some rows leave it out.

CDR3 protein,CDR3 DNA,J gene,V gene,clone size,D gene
CASSITSGSYNEQFF,TGTGCCAGCAGCATTACTAGCGGCTCCTACAATGAGCAGTTCTTC,TRBJ2-1,TRBV6-5,NA,TRBD2
CASSGGTGYGETQYF,TGCGCCAGCAGTGGGGGGACAGGGTACGGGGAGACCCAGTACTTC,TRBJ2-5,TRBV10-1,NA,TRBD1
CASSLNRGQGSEQYF,TGTGCCAGCAGTTTAAACAGGGGGCAAGGTAGCGAGCAGTACTTC,TRBJ2-7,TRBV28,NA,TRBD1
CASSLEGQGNYGYTF,TGTGCCAGCAGCTTGGAGGGACAGGGGAACTATGGCTACACCTTC,TRBJ1-2,TRBV5-6,NA,TRBD1
CASSSRQGGAEQYF,TGTGCCAGCAGCTCCCGCCAAGGCGGGGCCGAGCAGTACTTC,TRBJ2-7,TRBV7-2,few,NA
CASSYSKNTEAFF,TGTGCCAGCAGTTACTCCAAGAACACTGAAGCTTTCTTT,TRBJ1-1,TRBV6-5,NA,NA
CASSLKPLLGQYF,TGTGCCAGCAGCCTTAAGCCTCTCCTTGGGCAGTACTTC,TRBJ2-7,TRBV27,NA,NA
CASSPQTGAYNEQFF,TGCGCCAGCAGCCCTCAGACAGGGGCCTACAATGAGCAGTTCTTC,TRBJ2-1,TRBV5-1,NA,TRBD1
CASSLGGTRSYEQYF,TGTGCCAGCAGCTTAGGAGGGACTAGGTCCTACGAGCAGTACTTC,TRBJ2-7,TRBV11-2,NA,TRBD2
CADRQGANSPLHF,TGTGCCGATCGCCAGGGGGCAAATTCACCCCTCCACTTT,TRBJ1-6,TRBV5-8,NA,TRBD1
CASKSVYGRSNQPQHF,TGTGCCAGTAAAAGCGTCTATGGGAGGAGCAATCAGCCCCAGCATTTT,TRBJ1-5,TRBV19,NA,NA
CASSYGSSPLHF,TGTGCCAGCAGTTACGGGAGTTCACCCCTCCACTTT,TRBJ1-6,TRBV6-5,NA,NA
CAISEGGSGEKLFF,TGTGCCATCAGTGAGGGGGGGTCGGGTGAAAAACTGTTTTTT,TRBJ1-4,TRBV10-3,NA,NA
CASSVGLAGGSQETQYF,TGCGCCAGCAGCGTAGGACTAGCGGGAGGTTCGCAAGAGACCCAGTACTTC,TRBJ2-5,TRBV5-1,NA,TRBD2
CASSGTGGSGELFF,TGTGCCAGCTCCGGGACAGGGGGGAGCGGGGAGCTGTTTTTT,TRBJ2-2,TRBV9,few,TRBD1
CARQGKGNTIYF,TGTGCCCGTCAGGGGAAAGGAAACACCATATATTTT,TRBJ1-3,TRBV2,NA,NA
CASSPRMTESNTGELFF,TGTGCCAGCTCACCACGGATGACAGAGTCGAACACCGGGGAGCTGTTTTTT,TRBJ2-2,TRBV18,once,NA
CASTGAGNEKLFF,TGTGCCAGCACAGGGGCCGGTAATGAAAAACTGTTTTTT,TRBJ1-4,TRBV6-6,few,NA
CASSQVPKATNYGYTF,TGTGCCAGCAGCCAAGTACCGAAAGCAACTAACTATGGCTACACCTTC,TRBJ1-2,TRBV3-1/TRBV3-2,NA,NA
CASSWGTGDGYTF,TGCGCCAGCAGCTGGGGGACAGGGGATGGCTACACCTTC,TRBJ1-2,TRBV5-1,NA,TRBD1
CATSDSARGLFF,TGTGCCACCAGTGACTCCGCCCGAGGGTTGTTCTTC,TRBJ2-1,TRBV24-1,NA,NA
CASSRGQLNYGYTF,TGTGCCAGCAGCCGCGGGCAGCTTAACTATGGCTACACCTTC,TRBJ1-2,TRBV3-1/TRBV3-2,NA,NA
CASSGGTSGTDTQYF,TGTGCCAGCAGTGGCGGGACTAGCGGCACAGATACGCAGTATTTT,TRBJ2-3,TRBV6-4,NA,TRBD2
CASSDLGGGYVEAFF,TGTGCCAGCAGTGACCTGGGGGGAGGGTATGTTGAAGCTTTCTTT,TRBJ1-1,TRBV25-1,NA,NA
CASSSGQGITQYF,TGTGCCAGCAGTTCGGGACAGGGTATTACCCAGTACTTC,TRBJ2-5,TRBV28,NA,TRBD1
CASTRNGGGTGELFF,TGTGCCAGTACCCGGAACGGGGGGGGGACCGGGGAGCTGTTTTTT,TRBJ2-2,TRBV19,NA,TRBD2
CATSRDPARGETQYF,TGTGCCACCAGCAGAGATCCGGCCAGGGGAGAGACCCAGTACTTC,TRBJ2-5,TRBV15,once,NA
CSVDRQGYQETQYF,TGCAGCGTTGATAGGCAGGGGTACCAAGAGACCCAGTACTTC,TRBJ2-5,TRBV29-1,NA,NA
CASSPQAFTGNTIYF,TGTGCCAGCAGCCCACAGGCGTTTACTGGAAACACCATATATTTT,TRBJ1-3,TRBV7-9,NA,NA
CASSPDGTGNYEQYF,TGCGCCAGCAGCCCAGACGGGACAGGGAATTACGAGCAGTACTTC,TRBJ2-7,TRBV4-1,NA,TRBD1
CASSLSQLNYGYTF,TGTGCCAGCAGCTTGTCACAGCTTAACTATGGCTACACCTTC,TRBJ1-2,TRBV5-6,once,NA
CASSELAYSTDTQYF,TGTGCCAGCAGTGAACTGGCTTATAGCACAGATACGCAGTATTTT,TRBJ2-3,TRBV6-1,NA,NA
CASSPVEGLSNYGYTF,TGTGCCAGCAGCCCCGTGGAGGGGCTCTCTAACTATGGCTACACCTTC,TRBJ1-2,TRBV7-2,NA,NA
CASSPLPGQDNEKLFF,TGTGCCAGCAGTCCACTTCCGGGACAGGATAATGAAAAACTGTTTTTT,TRBJ1-4,TRBV28,NA,TRBD1
CASSTGTGAGQPQHF,TGTGCCAGTAGTACCGGGACAGGGGCGGGTCAGCCCCAGCATTTT,TRBJ1-5,TRBV19,NA,TRBD1
CAWRRPGTSPEQFF,TGTGCCTGGAGGCGTCCCGGGACTAGCCCTGAGCAGTTCTTC,TRBJ2-1,TRBV30,few,TRBD2